This TCR beta chain was observed in a study of blood T cell repertoires in COVID-19. Here immunoSEQ multiplex PCR was the method, and the copy in TCRdb shows in-frame clones only, minus some. The table lists fewer than 700,000 clones, roughly nine tenths of them singletons. Germline loops: CDR1 WSHSY, CDR2 SAAADI. V was shortened by 4 bases and J by 9 bases, with 16 bases between the two germline ends. The CDR3 is made up of 14 amino acids. Sequencing was performed on peripheral blood. The clonotype was recovered from a woman aged 45-65 years with COVID-19, enrolled during active disease. The chain is built from TRBV10-2 and TRBJ2-1; D is ambiguous. The CDR3 is CASSVAGPSPEQFF. The CDR3 nucleotides read TGCGCCAGCAGTGTGGCTGGCCCGTCGCCTGAGCAGTTCTTC.